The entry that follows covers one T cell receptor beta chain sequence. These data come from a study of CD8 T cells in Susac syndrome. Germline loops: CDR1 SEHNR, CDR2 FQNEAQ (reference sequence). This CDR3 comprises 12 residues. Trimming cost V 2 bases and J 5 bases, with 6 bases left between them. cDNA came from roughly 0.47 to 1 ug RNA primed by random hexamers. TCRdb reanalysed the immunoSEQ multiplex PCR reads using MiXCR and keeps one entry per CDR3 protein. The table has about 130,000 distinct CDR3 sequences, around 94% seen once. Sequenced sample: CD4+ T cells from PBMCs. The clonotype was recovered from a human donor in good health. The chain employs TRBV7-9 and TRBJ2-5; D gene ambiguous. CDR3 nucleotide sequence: TGTGCCAGCAGCTTATCTTCCGAGACCCAGTACTTC. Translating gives CASSLSSETQYF.